The entry below gives a single T cell receptor beta chain sequence along with its context. Its antigen is unknown. It has no much larger one-base neighbor in the sample; base qualities were not kept. Relative to germline, V is missing 1 base and J is missing 1 base, with 6 bases of the junction outside any gene match. CDR1 LNHNV and CDR2 YYDKDF were looked up in the germline V gene (reference sequence). Its CDR3 holds 16 amino acids, cysteine through phenylalanine. The entry retains the CDR3 DNA only, 48 bases that are in frame from base 1. The sample belongs to a study of shared clonotypes between healthy human individuals (TCRdb year 2020). Context from the whole study: The cohort comprised a couple of women and a few men aged 18 to 49 years. To increase sequencing depth and limit assay-specific biases, TCR repertoire library preparation and sequencing were carried out by different laboratories using diverse techniques. Blood TCR repertoires of five healthy adults were deeply sequenced to estimate repertoire size and the extent of clonotype sharing between individuals. Per donor, leukapheresis produced somewhere between about 0.94 and 9 billion PBMCs. Per donor, three plates each were used for CD4 naive and CD4 memory, two for CD8 naive, and one for CD8 memory. Here is what the overall study found, with its caveats: Incomplete sequencing was indicated by rarefaction of sorted-subset datasets, despite the large sequencing depth. Clonotypes shared by all four sorted-subset donors showed higher generation probabilities than non-shared clonotypes. Naive subsets generally had larger estimated clonotype richness than memory subsets did. Based on pairwise subsampling, the degree of clonotype sharing among donors was expected to be affected by sequencing depth. Because the study included only a small number of donors, the genetic and exposure-history diversity represented was limited. Sampling was restricted to blood, and TCR repertoires in tissues likely differ from the TCR repertoires found in blood. Sharing across a few donors was observed for 5% to 6.5% of naive CD4, over 3% of naive CD8, over 2% of memory CD4, and about 0.39% of memory CD8 clonotypes.

TCR CDR3 regions were amplified from genomic DNA by multiplex PCR using the deep immunoSEQ assay. Extracted genomic DNA from each cell subset was distributed evenly across all wells of several immunoSEQ 96-well plates, and each plate was treated as a replicate. Each replicate PCR for sorted subsets received around 210 ng genomic DNA, equal to roughly 33,000 T cell genomes. Purified libraries were measured with a Qubit 3.0 fluorometer, size-checked on a Bioanalyzer 2100, and measured again with the KAPA Library Quantification kit. Every immunoSEQ 96-well plate was sequenced on a separate single-read 150-cycle Illumina NextSeq 550 flow cell. The original methods were these. Because only junctional sequences without quality scores were contained in the immunoSEQ output, filtering matching that applied to full-length reads could not be performed. To assign V/J genes and CDR3, sequences were annotated against IMGT germline references using PyIR, a Python wrapper for IgBLAST v1.9. Reads were removed for weak V/J assignments (E-value above 1e-6), missing CDR3, stop codons, out-of-frame junctions, or ambiguous translated residues. V3J clonotypes were defined as sequences sharing the same inferred V gene, J gene, and CDR3 amino acid sequence. To compute the percentage overlap between repertoires, the number of shared unique clonotypes was divided by the size of the smaller repertoire. Richness of each repertoire was evaluated using RTK rarefaction, the Chao1 estimator, and Recon v2.1 estimates of unobserved clonotypes. OLGA was used to compute generation probabilities for all TCRbeta clonotypes that the gDNA method yielded from a handful of donors. The source is immuneACCESS, and TCRdb retained only in-frame sequences with V and J called. Part of the clones is not carried over; for the studies checked, unresolved V genes explain less than half of this, and the remainder is unexplained. V, J and clone size derive from that table, while D and trimming were established from the DNA sequence. For this sample the table gives millions of clones, of which roughly nine tenths were detected only once. The top ten clonotypes cover around 0.15% of the sample.

Donors were healthy HIV-negative adults with no recently reported acute infections or vaccinations. Every donor was a Caucasian adult living in Nashville, Tennessee, USA. Magnetic negative selection was used to enrich CD4+ T cells, after which naive cells were positively selected on CD45RA and the negative fraction became the memory subset. After blood collection by leukapheresis, PBMCs were isolated using Ficoll-Histopaque density gradient centrifugation and then cryopreserved in the vapor phase of liquid nitrogen. Purity and quantity of every magnetically sorted T cell population were checked by analytical flow cytometry. From each sorted fraction, genomic DNA was isolated and quantified by UV absorbance on a Nanodrop 2000c.

The chain employs TRBV15 and TRBJ2-7, with 8 bases aligning to TRBD2. Material: naive CD4+ T cells sorted from blood. This sample's cell subset or site label indicates: CD45RA+ positively selected. This sequence originates from a man between 18 and 29 years old in good health. The CDR3 protein is CATSRVTSGASYEQYF. The sequenced DNA: TGTGCCACCAGCAGAGTAACTAGCGGAGCGTCCTACGAGCAGTACTTC.